This is a list of T cell receptor beta chains from one sample in a study of identical twins. TCRdb fed the 5' RACE reads into MiXCR, producing one record per CDR3 protein. The sample yields approximately 600,000 distinct CDR3 sequences, nearly 10% seen once. A further study also used this sample, focusing on yellow fever vaccine responses in identical twins.

The sample taken for sequencing was PBMCs. The origin of the receptors is a young woman in good health. The CDR3 runs from the conserved cysteine through the conserved F or W. A D gene is named only where the DNA matches it firmly. Rows give clone size only sometimes, using once, few, many, or a class for an expanded clone.

>TRBV12-3/TRBV12-4|many|TRBD2
CASSLGLAGEGEQFF
>TRBV4-3|few|.
CASSRDTGQVNEQFF
>TRBV13|.|TRBD2
CASSLPSGRDSYNEQFF
>TRBV5-6|many|TRBD1
CASSGTGTGVIYLAGYTF
>TRBV12-3/TRBV12-4|.|TRBD1
CASSVARDRGAYEQYF
>TRBV4-3|few|TRBD1
CASSQDWAGGYNEQFF
>TRBV20-1|many|TRBD2
CSARDRLAGGRSYNEQFF
>TRBV2|.|.
CASNREGPYEQYF
>TRBV15|few|TRBD1
CATSRDGSGQGLGELFF
>TRBV9|few|.
CASSYGLTGNEQFF